This T cell receptor (beta chain) was identified in a study of tumor-infiltrating lymphocytes in primary liver carcinoma. Study findings and constraints: Tumor region pairs showed greater overlap than either tumor-adjacent or tumor-blood pairs did.

The CDR3 is 14 amino acids. Trimming removed 4 bases at V and 2 bases at J, with 13 bases between. Germline V gene lookup returns CDR1 SQVTM and CDR2 ANQGSEA. A primer in the constant region served to generate TCR beta cDNA from 450 to 600 ng of total RNA. The TCR beta library was amplified through three nested multiplex PCR rounds in a modified ARM-PCR procedure. In the first two PCR rounds, TRBV1-TRBV30 forward primers were paired with a C-beta reverse primer, and each round lasted 10 cycles. In TCRdb, the multiplex PCR reads were re-called with MiXCR into one record per CDR3 protein. The sample records fewer than 400,000 distinct CDR3 sequences, 60% to 80% being singletons. As to this clonotype: Its antigen is still unknown.

The researchers obtained blood RNA from unsorted whole blood and also extracted germline DNA. The chain has TRBV29-1 and TRBJ2-3, with no clear D. Specimen: peripheral blood. This receptor was taken from a man aged 40-50 years with primary liver carcinoma and hepatitis B virus infection. Here the CDR3 reads CSVGKAGATDTQYF. The CDR3 coding sequence is TGCAGCGTTGGGAAGGCTGGAGCCACAGATACGCAGTATTTT.